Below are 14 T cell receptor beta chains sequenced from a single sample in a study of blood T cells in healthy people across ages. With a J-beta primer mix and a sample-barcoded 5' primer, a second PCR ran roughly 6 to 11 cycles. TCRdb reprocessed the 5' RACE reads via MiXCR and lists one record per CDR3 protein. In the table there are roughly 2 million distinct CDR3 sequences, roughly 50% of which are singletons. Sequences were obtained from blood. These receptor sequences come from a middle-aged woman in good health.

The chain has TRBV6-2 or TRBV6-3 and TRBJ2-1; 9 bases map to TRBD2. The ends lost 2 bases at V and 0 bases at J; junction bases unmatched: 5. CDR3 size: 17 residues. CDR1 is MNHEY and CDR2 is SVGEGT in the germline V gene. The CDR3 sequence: CASSYHLAGSSYNEQFF. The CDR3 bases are TGTGCCAGCAGTTACCACCTAGCGGGGAGCTCCTACAATGAGCAGTTCTTC.

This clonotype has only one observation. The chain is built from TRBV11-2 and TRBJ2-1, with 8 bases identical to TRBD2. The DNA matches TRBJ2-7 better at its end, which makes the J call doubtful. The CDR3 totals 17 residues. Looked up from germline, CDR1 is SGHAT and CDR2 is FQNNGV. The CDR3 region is CASSLGGAGVSYNEQYF. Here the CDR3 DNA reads TGTGCCAGCAGCTTAGGGGGAGCGGGGGTCTCCTACAATGAGCAGTACTTC.

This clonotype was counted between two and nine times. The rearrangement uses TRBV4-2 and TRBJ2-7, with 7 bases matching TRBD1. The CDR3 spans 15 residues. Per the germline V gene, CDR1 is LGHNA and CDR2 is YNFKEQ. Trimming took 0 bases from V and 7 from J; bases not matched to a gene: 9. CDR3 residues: CASSQEAQGPREQYF. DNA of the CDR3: TGTGCCAGCAGCCAAGAGGCACAGGGGCCTCGGGAGCAGTACTTC.

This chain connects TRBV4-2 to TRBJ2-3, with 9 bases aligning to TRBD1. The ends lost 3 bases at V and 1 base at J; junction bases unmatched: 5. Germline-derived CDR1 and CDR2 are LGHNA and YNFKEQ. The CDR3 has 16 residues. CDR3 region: CASSHRQGDGTDTQYF. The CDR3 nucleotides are TGTGCCAGCAGCCACCGACAGGGGGATGGCACAGATACGCAGTATTTT.

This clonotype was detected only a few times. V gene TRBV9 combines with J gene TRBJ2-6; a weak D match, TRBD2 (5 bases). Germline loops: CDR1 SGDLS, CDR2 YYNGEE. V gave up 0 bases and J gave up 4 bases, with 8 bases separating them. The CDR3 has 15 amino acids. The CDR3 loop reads CASSVGGQGANVLTF. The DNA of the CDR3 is TGTGCCAGCAGCGTAGGAGGGCAAGGGGCCAACGTCCTGACTTTC.

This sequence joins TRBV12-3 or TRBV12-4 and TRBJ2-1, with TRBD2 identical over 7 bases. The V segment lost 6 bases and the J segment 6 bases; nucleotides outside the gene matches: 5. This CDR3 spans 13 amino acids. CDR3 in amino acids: CASRPPSGNEQFF. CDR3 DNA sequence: TGTGCCAGCAGACCCCCTAGCGGCAATGAGCAGTTCTTC.

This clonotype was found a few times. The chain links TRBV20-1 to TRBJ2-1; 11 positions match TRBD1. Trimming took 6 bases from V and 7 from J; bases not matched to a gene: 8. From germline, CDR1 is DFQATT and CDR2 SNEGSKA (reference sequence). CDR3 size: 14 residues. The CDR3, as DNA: TGCAGTGCCGGATCCGGGACAGGGGGTAATGAGCAGTTCTTC. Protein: CSAGSGTGGNEQFF.

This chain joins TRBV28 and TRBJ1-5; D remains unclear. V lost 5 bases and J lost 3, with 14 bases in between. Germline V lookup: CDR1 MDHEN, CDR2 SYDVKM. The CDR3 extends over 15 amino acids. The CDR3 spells CASSPREQINQPQHF. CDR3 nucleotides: TGTGCCAGCAGTCCTAGGGAGCAGATCAATCAGCCCCAGCATTTT.

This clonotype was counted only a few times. CDR3 amino acids: CASSQDFRATHYGYTF. CDR3 nucleotide sequence: TGTGCCAGCAGCCAAGATTTCCGGGCGACGCACTATGGCTACACCTTC. The chain is built from TRBV3-1 and TRBJ1-2; D call uncertain. Germline V CDR1 and CDR2: LGHDT, YNNKEL (reference sequence). This CDR3 has 16 residues. The V and J ends lost 0 bases and 3 bases respectively, with 14 bases between them.

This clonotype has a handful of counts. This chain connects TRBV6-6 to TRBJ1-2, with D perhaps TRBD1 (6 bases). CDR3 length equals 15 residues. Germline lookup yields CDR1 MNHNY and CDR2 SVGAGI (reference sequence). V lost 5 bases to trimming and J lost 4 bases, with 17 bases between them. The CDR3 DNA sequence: TGTGCCAGCAGTAAACCGGGACAAAGATTCTATGGCTACACCTTC. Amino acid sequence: CASSKPGQRFYGYTF.

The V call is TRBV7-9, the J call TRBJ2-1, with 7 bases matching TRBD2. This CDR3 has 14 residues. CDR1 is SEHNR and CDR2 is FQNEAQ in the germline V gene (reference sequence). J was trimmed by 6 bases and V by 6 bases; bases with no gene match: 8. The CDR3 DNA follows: TGTGCCAGCAGGACCGGGACTAACCCCAATGAGCAGTTCTTC. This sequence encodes CASRTGTNPNEQFF.

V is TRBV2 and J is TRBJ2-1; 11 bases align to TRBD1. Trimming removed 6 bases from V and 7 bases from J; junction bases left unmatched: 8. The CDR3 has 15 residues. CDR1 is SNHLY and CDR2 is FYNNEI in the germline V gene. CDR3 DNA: TGTGCCAGCAGGAGGGACAGGGGGAGTTTAAATGAGCAGTTCTTC. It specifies CASRRDRGSLNEQFF.

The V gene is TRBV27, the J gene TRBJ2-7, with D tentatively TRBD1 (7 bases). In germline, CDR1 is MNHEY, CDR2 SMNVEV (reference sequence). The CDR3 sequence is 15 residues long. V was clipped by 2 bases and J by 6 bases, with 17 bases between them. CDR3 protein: CASSLAGRGTREQYF. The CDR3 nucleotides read TGTGCCAGCAGTTTAGCGGGCAGGGGGACTCGCGAGCAGTACTTC.

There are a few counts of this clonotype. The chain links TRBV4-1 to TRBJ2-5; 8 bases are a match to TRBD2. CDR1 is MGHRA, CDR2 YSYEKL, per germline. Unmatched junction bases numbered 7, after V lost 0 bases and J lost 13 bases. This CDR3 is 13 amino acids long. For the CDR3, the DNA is TGCGCCAGCAGCCAAGAACAACCCGGGACTAGGTACTTC. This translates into CASSQEQPGTRYF.